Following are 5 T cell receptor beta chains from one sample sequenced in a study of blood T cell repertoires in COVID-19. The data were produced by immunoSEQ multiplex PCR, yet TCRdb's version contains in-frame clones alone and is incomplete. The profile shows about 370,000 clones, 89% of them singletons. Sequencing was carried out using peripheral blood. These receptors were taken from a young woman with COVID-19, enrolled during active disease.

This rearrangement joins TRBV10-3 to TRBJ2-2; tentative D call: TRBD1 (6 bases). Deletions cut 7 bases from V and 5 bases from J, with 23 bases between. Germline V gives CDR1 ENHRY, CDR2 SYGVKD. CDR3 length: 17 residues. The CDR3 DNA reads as TGTGCCATCAACCTAGACAGGTTGGGGGCTACAACCGGGGAGCTGTTTTTT. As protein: CAINLDRLGATTGELFF.

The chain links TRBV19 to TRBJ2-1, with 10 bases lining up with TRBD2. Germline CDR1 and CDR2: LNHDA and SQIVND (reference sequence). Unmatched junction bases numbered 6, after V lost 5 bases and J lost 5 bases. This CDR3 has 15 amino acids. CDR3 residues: CASSDRTSGHNEQFF. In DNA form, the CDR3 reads TGTGCCAGTAGTGATAGGACTAGCGGACACAATGAGCAGTTCTTC.

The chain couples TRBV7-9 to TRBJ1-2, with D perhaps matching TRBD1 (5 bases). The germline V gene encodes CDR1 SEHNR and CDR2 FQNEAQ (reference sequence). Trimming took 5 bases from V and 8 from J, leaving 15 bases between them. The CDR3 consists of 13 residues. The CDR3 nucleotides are TGTGCCAGCAGCCCACAGGCGGCGGAAGGCTACACCTTC. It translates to CASSPQAAEGYTF. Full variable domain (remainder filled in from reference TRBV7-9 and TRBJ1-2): DTGVSQNPRHKITKRGQNVTFRCDPISEHNRLYWYRQTLGQGPEFLTYFQNEAQLEKSRLLSDRFSAERPKGSFSTLEIQRTEQGDSAMYLCASSPQAAEGYTFGSGTRLTVV.

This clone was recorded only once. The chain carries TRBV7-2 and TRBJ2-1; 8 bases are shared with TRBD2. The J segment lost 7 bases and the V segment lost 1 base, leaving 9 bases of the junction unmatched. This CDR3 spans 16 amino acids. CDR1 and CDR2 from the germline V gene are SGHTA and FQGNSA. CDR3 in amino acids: CASSLVATSARNEQFF. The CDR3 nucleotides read TGTGCCAGCAGCTTAGTCGCGACTAGCGCGCGAAATGAGCAGTTCTTC.

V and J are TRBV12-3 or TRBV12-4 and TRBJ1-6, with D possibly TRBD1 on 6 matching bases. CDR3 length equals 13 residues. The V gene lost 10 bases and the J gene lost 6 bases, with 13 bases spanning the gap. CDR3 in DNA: TGTGCCATGGGGCGGGGGCCTAATTCACCCCTCCACTTT. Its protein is CAMGRGPNSPLHF.